The rows below give T cell receptor beta chains drawn from one sample of a study of shared clonotypes between healthy human individuals. The data were produced by immunoSEQ multiplex PCR, yet TCRdb's version contains in-frame clones alone and is incomplete. The table records under 600,000 clones, around 78% of them present only once. The specimen sequenced was PBMCs. These receptors were collected from a woman aged 40 to 50 in good health. Some clones in this sample may be carry-over from other donors' samples. CDR3s include the opening cysteine and the closing phenylalanine or tryptophan. A D gene is named only where the DNA matches it firmly. Not all rows give a size; the values are once, few, many and, for expanded clones, a class.

clone_size	j_call	v_call	d_call	cdr3_nt	cdr3_aa
few	TRBJ2-3	TRBV9	.	TGTGCCAGCAGCGTAGCACGGCTCATCTCCCCTAGCACAGATACGCAGTATTTT	CASSVARLISPSTDTQYF
once	TRBJ2-2	TRBV18	TRBD1	TGTGCCAGCTCATTCTTCGACAGGGGGCTCACCGGGGAGCTGTTTTTT	CASSFFDRGLTGELFF
.	TRBJ2-1	TRBV27	.	TGTGCCAGCAGTTTATCCAGGGCGTCCAATGAGCAGTTCTTC	CASSLSRASNEQFF
.	TRBJ2-1	TRBV5-8	TRBD2	TGTGCCAGCAGCTTGATGACTAGCGGGAGTACATCCTACAATGAGCAGTTCTTC	CASSLMTSGSTSYNEQFF
.	TRBJ2-5	TRBV29-1	.	TGCAGCATACGCAGGGAGACCCAGTACTTC	CSIRRETQYF
few	TRBJ1-5	TRBV4-1	TRBD1	TGCGCCAGCAGCCAAAGACAGGGGGCGAATAGCAATCAGCCCCAGCATTTT	CASSQRQGANSNQPQHF
.	TRBJ2-7	TRBV7-2	.	TGTGCCAGCAGCTATCTAGCCGGGACTCCCTACGAGCAGTACTTC	CASSYLAGTPYEQYF
many	TRBJ1-2	TRBV19	.	TGTGCCAGTACTCGGACAAGGGCCGAGGATGGCTACACCTTC	CASTRTRAEDGYTF
once	TRBJ2-1	TRBV4-2	.	TGTGCCAGCAGCCAAGTTTCAGGCCGTCGGGCTGAGCAGTTCTTC	CASSQVSGRRAEQFF
few	TRBJ2-3	TRBV29-1	.	TGCAGCGTTGATTTCCCCCTAGGCACAGATACGCAGTATTTT	CSVDFPLGTDTQYF
.	TRBJ2-5	TRBV5-1	.	TGCGCCAGCCCAGGGCCCCTTGGACAGCAAGAGACCCAGTACTTC	CASPGPLGQQETQYF
once	TRBJ2-5	TRBV6-5	.	TGTGCCAGCAGAAGGACAGACCAAGAGACCCAGTACTTC	CASRRTDQETQYF
.	TRBJ2-7	TRBV9	.	TGTGCCAGCAGCGTAGACAGGAGCTCCTACGAGCAGTACTTC	CASSVDRSSYEQYF
.	TRBJ2-5	TRBV7-2	TRBD1	TGTGCCAGCAGCTTTTACAGGGGGCGGCAAGAGACCCAGTACTTC	CASSFYRGRQETQYF
.	TRBJ1-1	TRBV9	TRBD1	TGTGCCAGCAGCAGACAGGGGCCTAACACTGAAGCTTTCTTT	CASSRQGPNTEAFF
few	TRBJ1-5	TRBV6-6	.	TGTGCCAGCAGCTTCAATAGCAATCAGCCCCAGCATTTT	CASSFNSNQPQHF
few	TRBJ2-1	TRBV5-1	.	TGCGCCAGCAGCCCGGCAATCTACAATGAGCAGTTCTTC	CASSPAIYNEQFF
.	TRBJ1-4	TRBV6-1	.	TGTGCCAGCAGTGATTTCAGCCTGAATGAAAAACTGTTTTTT	CASSDFSLNEKLFF
.	TRBJ2-3	TRBV15	TRBD2	TGTGCCACCAGCAGAGCGCTAGCGGGAGTCCATACGCAGTATTTT	CATSRALAGVHTQYF
few	TRBJ2-3	TRBV4-3	TRBD1	TGCGCCAGCAGCCTGAACCGGGACAGTAGCACAGATACGCAGTATTTT	CASSLNRDSSTDTQYF
.	TRBJ2-1	TRBV6-5	TRBD1	TGTGCCAGCAGCCGGACAGGGGAGAATGAGCAGTTCTTC	CASSRTGENEQFF
.	TRBJ2-7	TRBV9	TRBD1	TGTGCCAGCAGCGTAGGCAGTGAAGGCAGGGGGAGTGAGCAGTACTTC	CASSVGSEGRGSEQYF
.	TRBJ1-4	TRBV30	TRBD1	TGTGCCTGGGGACAGGTGCGAAGTGAAAAACTGTTTTTT	CAWGQVRSEKLFF
.	TRBJ2-2	TRBV4-3	TRBD2	TGCGCCAGCAGCAAACGACTAGCGGGAGGGCACGACACCGGGGAGCTGTTTTTT	CASSKRLAGGHDTGELFF
.	TRBJ2-7	TRBV5-1	TRBD1	TGCGCCAGCAGCTTAACCGGGACAGGGGCCTACGAGCAGTACTTC	CASSLTGTGAYEQYF
.	TRBJ1-4	TRBV2	.	TGTGCCAGCAGTGAATGGGAAAAACTGTTTTTT	CASSEWEKLFF
few	TRBJ1-2	TRBV2	.	TGTGCCAGCAGTGAACAGGGGCACCGTGGCTACACCTTC	CASSEQGHRGYTF
once	TRBJ2-1	TRBV7-6	.	TGTGCCAGCAGCTTAAACGGGTACAATGAGCAGTTCTTC	CASSLNGYNEQFF
.	TRBJ2-7	TRBV7-2	TRBD2	TGTGCCAGCAGCTTAGATGTGGTAGCGGGGGAGTTCTCCTACGAGCAGTACTTC	CASSLDVVAGEFSYEQYF
.	TRBJ2-7	TRBV19	TRBD2	TGTGCCAGTAGTTTACTGGGACTAGCGGACTTCTACGAGCAGTACTTC	CASSLLGLADFYEQYF
.	TRBJ1-4	TRBV2	.	TGTGCCAGCAGTGAAGAGGGTTTAGTAGCTAATGAAAAACTGTTTTTT	CASSEEGLVANEKLFF
.	TRBJ2-7	TRBV9	TRBD2	TGTGCCAGCAGCGTAGATACTAGCGGTACCTACGAGCAGTACTTC	CASSVDTSGTYEQYF
.	TRBJ2-7	TRBV11-1	.	TGTGCCAGCGCAGGACGACCCTCCCACGAGCAGTACTTC	CASAGRPSHEQYF
.	TRBJ2-7	TRBV4-2	.	TGTGCCAGCAGCCAAGATCCCAACCCTTCCTACGAGCAGTACTTC	CASSQDPNPSYEQYF
.	TRBJ1-1	TRBV30	TRBD1	TGTGCCTGGAGTGCCTACAGGGGATATGAGGGTAACACTGAAGCTTTCTTT	CAWSAYRGYEGNTEAFF
.	TRBJ1-1	TRBV6-1	.	TGTGCCAGCAGTCCGAGGGTGAACACTGAAGCTTTCTTT	CASSPRVNTEAFF
.	TRBJ2-6	TRBV7-9	.	TGTGCCAGCAGCTTGGACGGTGCCCGGGGGGCCAACGTCCTGACTTTC	CASSLDGARGANVLTF
.	TRBJ2-6	TRBV11-2	.	TGTGCCAGTACCGGATCGAGGGAGGCCTCTGGGGCCAACGTCCTGACTTTC	CASTGSREASGANVLTF
once	TRBJ1-4	TRBV28	.	TGTGCCAGCAGCGACCCGGTTTATGGGAGGGGCGAAAAACTGTTTTTT	CASSDPVYGRGEKLFF
once	TRBJ2-7	TRBV28	.	TGTGCCAGCAGTTCCGGCGGGTACGAGCAGTACTTC	CASSSGGYEQYF
.	TRBJ1-1	TRBV30	.	TGTGCCTGGAGTAATTCCGGGGTTAGGCCGAACACTGAAGCCTTCTTT	CAWSNSGVRPNTEAFF
.	TRBJ2-5	TRBV29-1	TRBD1	TGCAGCGTTGAACAGCGGACAGGGGGCCCCCAAGAGACCCAGTACTTC	CSVEQRTGGPQETQYF
.	TRBJ1-1	TRBV18	TRBD1	TGTGCCAGCTCACCCGGAATAGGGACAGGGGTAGAAGCTTTCTTT	CASSPGIGTGVEAFF
.	TRBJ2-2	TRBV7-3	TRBD2	TGTGCCAGCAGCACGGGACTAGCGGGCGAGCCGCACACCGGGGAGCTGTTTTTT	CASSTGLAGEPHTGELFF
.	TRBJ1-1	TRBV5-4	TRBD1	TGTGCCAGCAGCCGCTCCGGGACAGGGCCCACTGAAGCTTTCTTT	CASSRSGTGPTEAFF
few	TRBJ1-5	TRBV2	TRBD1	TGTGCCAGCAGTGAGGAACAGGGGGGGCAGCCCCAGCATTTT	CASSEEQGGQPQHF
once	TRBJ2-7	TRBV21-1	.	TGTGCCAGCAGCGCAAACGTCTGGCGGGATTCTTTCGAGCAGTACTTC	CASSANVWRDSFEQYF
.	TRBJ2-7	TRBV7-2	TRBD2	TGTGCCAGCAGCCCAAGGCGGGAGGGCTCCTACGAGCAGTACTTC	CASSPRREGSYEQYF
.	TRBJ2-1	TRBV20-1	.	TGCAGTGCTAGTGACCTCAATGAGCAGTTCTTC	CSASDLNEQFF
.	TRBJ2-7	TRBV4-3	TRBD2	TGCGCCAGCAGCCAACAAGCGGGATGGTCCTACGAGCAGTACTTC	CASSQQAGWSYEQYF
.	TRBJ2-2	TRBV18	.	TGTGCCAGCTCACCCGACAGGAACACCGGGGAGCTGTTTTTT	CASSPDRNTGELFF
few	TRBJ1-5	TRBV7-3	.	TGTGCCAGCACACAGCCCCAGCATTTT	CASTQPQHF
.	TRBJ1-2	TRBV7-2	.	TGTGCCAGCAGCTTAGCGAGGCAGGGGGGCTACACCTTC	CASSLARQGGYTF
.	TRBJ2-5	TRBV6-1	TRBD2	TGTGCCAGCAGTGAAGGGACTAGTGGGAGGGGGACCCAGTACTTC	CASSEGTSGRGTQYF
.	TRBJ1-2	TRBV6-5	TRBD1	TGTGCCAGCAGCCGGGACAGGGGCGACTATGGCTACACCTTC	CASSRDRGDYGYTF
.	TRBJ2-2	TRBV4-2	.	TGTGCCAGCAGCCACACGGGCGGGTTGTACACCGGGGAGCTGTTTTTT	CASSHTGGLYTGELFF